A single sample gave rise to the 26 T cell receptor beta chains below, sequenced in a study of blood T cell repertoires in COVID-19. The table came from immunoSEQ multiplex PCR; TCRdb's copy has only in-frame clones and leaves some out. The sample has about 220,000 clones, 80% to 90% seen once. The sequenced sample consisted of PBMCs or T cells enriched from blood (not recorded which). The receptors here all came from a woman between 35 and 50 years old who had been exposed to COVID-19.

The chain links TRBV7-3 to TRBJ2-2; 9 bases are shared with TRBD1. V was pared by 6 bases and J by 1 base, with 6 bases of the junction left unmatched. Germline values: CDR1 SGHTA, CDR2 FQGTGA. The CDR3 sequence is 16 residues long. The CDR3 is CASREQGAGNTGELFF. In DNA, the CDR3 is TGTGCCAGCAGGGAACAGGGGGCGGGGAACACCGGGGAGCTGTTTTTT.

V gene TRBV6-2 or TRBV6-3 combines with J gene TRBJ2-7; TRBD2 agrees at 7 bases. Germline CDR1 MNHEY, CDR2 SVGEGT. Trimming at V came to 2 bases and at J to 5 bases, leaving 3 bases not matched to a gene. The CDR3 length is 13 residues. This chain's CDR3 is CASSYRLADEQYF. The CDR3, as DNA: TGTGCCAGCAGTTACAGGCTAGCGGACGAGCAGTACTTC.

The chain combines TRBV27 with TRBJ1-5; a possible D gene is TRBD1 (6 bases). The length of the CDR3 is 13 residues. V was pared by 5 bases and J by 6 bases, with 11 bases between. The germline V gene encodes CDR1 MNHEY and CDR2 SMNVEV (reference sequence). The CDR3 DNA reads TGTGCCAGCAGTGGGGGCGGTTTTCAGCCCCAGCATTTT. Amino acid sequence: CASSGGGFQPQHF.

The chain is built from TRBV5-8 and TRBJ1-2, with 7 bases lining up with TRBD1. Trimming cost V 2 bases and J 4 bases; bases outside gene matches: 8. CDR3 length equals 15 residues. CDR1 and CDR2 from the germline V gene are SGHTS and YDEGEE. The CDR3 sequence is CASSFPGQGVYGYTF. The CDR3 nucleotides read TGTGCCAGCAGCTTTCCCGGCCAGGGGGTCTATGGCTACACCTTC.

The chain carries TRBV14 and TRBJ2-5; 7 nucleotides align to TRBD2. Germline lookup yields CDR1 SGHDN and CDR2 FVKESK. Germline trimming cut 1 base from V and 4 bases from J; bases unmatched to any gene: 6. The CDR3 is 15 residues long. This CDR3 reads CASSQARGGRETQYF. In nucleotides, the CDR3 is TGTGCCAGCAGCCAAGCTCGCGGGGGTCGAGAGACCCAGTACTTC.

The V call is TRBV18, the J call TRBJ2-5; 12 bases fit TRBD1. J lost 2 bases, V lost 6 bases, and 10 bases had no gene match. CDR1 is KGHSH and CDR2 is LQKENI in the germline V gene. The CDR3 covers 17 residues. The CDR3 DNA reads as TGTGCCAGCTCCACCGATATGGGACAGGGGGCTCAAGAGACCCAGTACTTC. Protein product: CASSTDMGQGAQETQYF.

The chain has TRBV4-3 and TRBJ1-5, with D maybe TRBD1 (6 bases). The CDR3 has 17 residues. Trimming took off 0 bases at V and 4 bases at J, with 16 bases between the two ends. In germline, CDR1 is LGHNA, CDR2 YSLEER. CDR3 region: CASSQDFGAGANQPQHF. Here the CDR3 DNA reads TGCGCCAGCAGCCAAGATTTTGGCGCAGGGGCTAATCAGCCCCAGCATTTT.

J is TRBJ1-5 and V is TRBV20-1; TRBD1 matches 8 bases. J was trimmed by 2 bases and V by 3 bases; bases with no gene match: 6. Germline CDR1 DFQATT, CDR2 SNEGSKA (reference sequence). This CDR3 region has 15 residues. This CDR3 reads CSASGQGGGNQPQHF. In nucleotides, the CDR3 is TGCAGTGCTAGTGGACAGGGTGGGGGCAATCAGCCCCAGCATTTT.

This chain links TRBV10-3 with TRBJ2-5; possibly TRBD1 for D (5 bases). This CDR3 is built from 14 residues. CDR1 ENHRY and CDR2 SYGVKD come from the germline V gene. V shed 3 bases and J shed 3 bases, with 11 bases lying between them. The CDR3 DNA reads TGTGCCATCAGTGATGTTAGGGGTGAAGAGACCCAGTACTTC. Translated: CAISDVRGEETQYF.

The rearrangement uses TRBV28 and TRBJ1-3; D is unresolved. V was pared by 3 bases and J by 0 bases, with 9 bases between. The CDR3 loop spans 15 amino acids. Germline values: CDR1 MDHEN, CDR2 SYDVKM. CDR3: CASSFAEISGNTIYF. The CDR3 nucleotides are TGTGCCAGCAGTTTTGCGGAGATCTCTGGAAACACCATATATTTT. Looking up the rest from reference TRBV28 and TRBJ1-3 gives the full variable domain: DVKVTQSSRYLVKRTGEKVFLECVQDMDHENMFWYRQDPGLGLRLIYFSYDVKMKEKGDIPEGYSVSREKKERFSLILESASTNQTSMYLCASSFAEISGNTIYFGEGSWLTVV.

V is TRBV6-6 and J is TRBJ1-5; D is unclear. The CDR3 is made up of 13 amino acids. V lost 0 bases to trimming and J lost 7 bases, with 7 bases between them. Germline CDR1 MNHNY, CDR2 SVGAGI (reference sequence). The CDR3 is CASSYSTNQPQHF. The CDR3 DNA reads TGTGCCAGCAGTTACTCCACAAACCAGCCCCAGCATTTT.

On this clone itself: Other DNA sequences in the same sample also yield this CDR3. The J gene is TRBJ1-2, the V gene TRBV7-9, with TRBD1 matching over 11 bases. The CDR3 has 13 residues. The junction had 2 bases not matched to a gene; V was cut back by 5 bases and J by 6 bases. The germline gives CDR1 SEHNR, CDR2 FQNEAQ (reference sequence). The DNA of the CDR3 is TGTGCCAGCAGCGCGGGACAGGGGGATGGCTACACCTTC. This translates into CASSAGQGDGYTF.

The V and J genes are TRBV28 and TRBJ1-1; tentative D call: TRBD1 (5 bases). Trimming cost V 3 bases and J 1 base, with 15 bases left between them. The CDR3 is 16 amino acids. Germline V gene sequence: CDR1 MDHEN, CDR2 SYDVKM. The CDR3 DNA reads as TGTGCCAGCAGTTTTCGCCCAGGGTCGGGGAACACTGAAGCTTTCTTT. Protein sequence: CASSFRPGSGNTEAFF.

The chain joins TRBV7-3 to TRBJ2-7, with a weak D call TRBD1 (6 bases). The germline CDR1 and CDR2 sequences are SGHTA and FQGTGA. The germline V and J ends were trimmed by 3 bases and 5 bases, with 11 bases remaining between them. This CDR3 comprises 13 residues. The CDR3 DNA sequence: TGTGCCAGCAGCTTTGCCAGGGGCGACGAGCAGTACTTC. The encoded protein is CASSFARGDEQYF.

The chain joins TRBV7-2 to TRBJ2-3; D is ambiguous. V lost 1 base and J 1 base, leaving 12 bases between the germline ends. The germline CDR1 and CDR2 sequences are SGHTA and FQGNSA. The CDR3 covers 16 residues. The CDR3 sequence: CASSLDRIAGTDTQYF. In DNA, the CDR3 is TGTGCCAGCAGCTTAGATAGGATAGCTGGCACAGATACGCAGTATTTT. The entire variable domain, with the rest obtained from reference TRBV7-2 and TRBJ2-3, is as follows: GAGVSQSPSNKVTEKGKDVELRCDPISGHTALYWYRQSLGQGLEFLIYFQGNSAPDKSGLPSDRFSAERTGGSVSTLTIQRTQQEDSAVYLCASSLDRIAGTDTQYFGPGTRLTVL.

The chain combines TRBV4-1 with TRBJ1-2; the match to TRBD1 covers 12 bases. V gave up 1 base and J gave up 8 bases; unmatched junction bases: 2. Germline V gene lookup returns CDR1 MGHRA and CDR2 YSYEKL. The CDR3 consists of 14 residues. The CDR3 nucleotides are TGCGCCAGCAGCCAAGGGGGACAGGGGGCAGGCTACACCTTC. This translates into CASSQGGQGAGYTF.

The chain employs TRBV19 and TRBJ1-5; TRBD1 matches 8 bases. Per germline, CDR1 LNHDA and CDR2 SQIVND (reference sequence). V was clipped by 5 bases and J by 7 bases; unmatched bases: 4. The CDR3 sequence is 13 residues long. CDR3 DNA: TGTGCCAGTAGTCCGGACAGGGACCAGCCCCAGCATTTT. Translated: CASSPDRDQPQHF.

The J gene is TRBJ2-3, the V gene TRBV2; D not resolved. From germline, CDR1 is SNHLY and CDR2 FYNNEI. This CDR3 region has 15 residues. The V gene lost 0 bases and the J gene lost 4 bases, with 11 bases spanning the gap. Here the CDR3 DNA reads TGTGCCAGCAGTGAAGCAGGAGTCCGCGCAGATACGCAGTATTTT. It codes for CASSEAGVRADTQYF.

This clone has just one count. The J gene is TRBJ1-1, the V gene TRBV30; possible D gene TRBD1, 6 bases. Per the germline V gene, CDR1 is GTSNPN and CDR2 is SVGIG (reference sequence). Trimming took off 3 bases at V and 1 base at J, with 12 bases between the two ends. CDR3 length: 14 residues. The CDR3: CAWSKWTANTEAFF. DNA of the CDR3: TGTGCCTGGAGCAAATGGACAGCGAACACTGAAGCTTTCTTT. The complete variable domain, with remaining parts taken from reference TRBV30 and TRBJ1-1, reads SQTIHQWPATLVQPVGSPLSLECTVEGTSNPNLYWYRQAAGRGLQLLFYSVGIGQISSEVPQNLSASRPQDRQFILSSKKLLLSDSGFYLCAWSKWTANTEAFFGQGTRLTVV.

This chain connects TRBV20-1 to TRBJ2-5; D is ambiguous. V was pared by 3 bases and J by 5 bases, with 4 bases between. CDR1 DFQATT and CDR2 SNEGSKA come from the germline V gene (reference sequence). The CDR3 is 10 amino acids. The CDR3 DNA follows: TGCAGTGCTAGCTTGGAGACCCAGTACTTC. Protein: CSASLETQYF.

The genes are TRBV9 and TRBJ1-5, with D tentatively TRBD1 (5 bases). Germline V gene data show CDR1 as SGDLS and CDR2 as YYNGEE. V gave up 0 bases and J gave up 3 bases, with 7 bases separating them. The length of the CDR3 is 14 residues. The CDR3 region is CASSVGGVNQPQHF. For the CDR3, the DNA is TGTGCCAGCAGCGTAGGGGGGGTCAATCAGCCCCAGCATTTT.

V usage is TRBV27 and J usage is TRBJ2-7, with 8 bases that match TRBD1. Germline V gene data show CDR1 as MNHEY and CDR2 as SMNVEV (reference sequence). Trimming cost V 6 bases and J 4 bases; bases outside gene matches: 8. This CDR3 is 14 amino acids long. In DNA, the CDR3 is TGTGCCAGCAGCCTGACAGGGGAGAGGTACGAGCAGTACTTC. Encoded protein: CASSLTGERYEQYF.

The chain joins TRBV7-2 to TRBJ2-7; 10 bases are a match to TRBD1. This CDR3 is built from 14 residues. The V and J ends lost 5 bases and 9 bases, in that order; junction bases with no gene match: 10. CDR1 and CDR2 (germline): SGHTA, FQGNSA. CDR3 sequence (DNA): TGTGCCAGCAGCACGCGGGACAGGGGAGGCGGGCAGTACTTC. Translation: CASSTRDRGGGQYF.

The CDR3 bases are TGTGCCAGCAGCTTGCCCGGGGGACCCTCACCCCTCCACTTT. This codes for CASSLPGGPSPLHF. The chain employs TRBV5-5 and TRBJ1-6; TRBD1 might be the D (5 bases). V shed 1 base and J shed 10 bases, with 12 bases lying between them. The CDR3 totals 14 residues. Germline loops: CDR1 SGHKS, CDR2 YYEKEE (reference sequence).

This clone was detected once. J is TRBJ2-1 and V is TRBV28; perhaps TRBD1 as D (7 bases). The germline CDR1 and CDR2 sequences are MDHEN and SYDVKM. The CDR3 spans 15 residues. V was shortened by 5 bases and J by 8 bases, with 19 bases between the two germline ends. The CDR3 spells CASSRPGGTGDEQFF. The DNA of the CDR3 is TGTGCCAGCAGTAGACCAGGGGGAACGGGGGATGAGCAGTTCTTC. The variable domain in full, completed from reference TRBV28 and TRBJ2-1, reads DVKVTQSSRYLVKRTGEKVFLECVQDMDHENMFWYRQDPGLGLRLIYFSYDVKMKEKGDIPEGYSVSREKKERFSLILESASTNQTSMYLCASSRPGGTGDEQFFGPGTRLTVL.

CDR3 coding DNA: TGTGCCAGCAGGCGAACGTTCAATGAGCAGTTCTTC. Its translation: CASRRTFNEQFF. The V and J genes are TRBV12-3 or TRBV12-4 and TRBJ2-1; D gene unclear. The CDR3 loop spans 12 amino acids. With 6 bases removed from V and 6 bases from J, the gap between germline ends came to 9 bases.